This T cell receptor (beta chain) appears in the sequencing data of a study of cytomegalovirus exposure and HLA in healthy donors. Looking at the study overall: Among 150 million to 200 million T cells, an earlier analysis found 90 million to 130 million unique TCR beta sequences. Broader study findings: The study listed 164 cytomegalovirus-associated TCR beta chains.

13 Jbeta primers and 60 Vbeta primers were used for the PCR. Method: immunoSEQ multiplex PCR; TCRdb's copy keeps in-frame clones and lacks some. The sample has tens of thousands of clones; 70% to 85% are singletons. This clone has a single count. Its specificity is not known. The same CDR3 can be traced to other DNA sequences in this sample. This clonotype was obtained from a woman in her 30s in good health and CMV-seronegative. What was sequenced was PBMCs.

CDR3 DNA sequence: TGTGCCAGTAGTATAGTCCCGGGATCGGGCTATGGCTACACCTTC. It translates to CASSIVPGSGYGYTF. This sequence joins TRBV19 and TRBJ1-2; D is unclear. Germline assignment: CDR1 LNHDA and CDR2 SQIVND (reference sequence). The CDR3 has 15 amino acids. Deletions cut 1 base from V and 4 bases from J, with 13 bases between.